Listed below are T cell receptor beta chains from one sample, sequenced in a study of blood T cell repertoires in COVID-19. Using immunoSEQ multiplex PCR, the repertoire was profiled, and TCRdb retains in-frame clones only, with some absent. This sample has 210,000 or so clones; about 87% occur once, and the top ten carry more than 3%. Specimen: PBMCs or T cells enriched from blood (not recorded which). The receptors were gathered from a woman in her thirties who had been exposed to COVID-19. The CDR3 runs from the conserved cysteine through the conserved F or W. The D gene is left open where the match is weak. A clone size is listed for some rows: how often the clone was seen (once, few, many), or a class if it is expanded.

clone_size: -; d_call: TRBD1; j_call: TRBJ1-6; v_call: TRBV6-4; cdr3_nt: TGTGCCAGCAGTGACGGGACAGGGGACAATTCACCCCTCCACTTT; cdr3_aa: CASSDGTGDNSPLHF
clone_size: -; d_call: -; j_call: TRBJ2-1; v_call: TRBV5-1; cdr3_nt: TGCGCCAGCAGCGCTCCACCACAATACAATGAGCAGTTCTTC; cdr3_aa: CASSAPPQYNEQFF
clone_size: -; d_call: -; j_call: TRBJ2-3; v_call: TRBV7-9; cdr3_nt: TGTGCCAGCAGCTTAGAAGGGATCGGGATCACAGATACGCAGTATTTT; cdr3_aa: CASSLEGIGITDTQYF
clone_size: -; d_call: TRBD2; j_call: TRBJ2-7; v_call: TRBV10-3; cdr3_nt: TGTGCCATTGAAGCGGGAGGAGTTTCCTACGAGCAGTACTTC; cdr3_aa: CAIEAGGVSYEQYF
clone_size: -; d_call: -; j_call: TRBJ2-2; v_call: TRBV7-3; cdr3_nt: TGTGCCAGCAGCTTAACAGTTTCGGCCGGGGAGCTGTTTTTT; cdr3_aa: CASSLTVSAGELFF
clone_size: -; d_call: TRBD1; j_call: TRBJ1-1; v_call: TRBV6-1; cdr3_nt: TGTGCCAGCAGTGACGTCACAGGGGGGGACACTGAAGCTTTCTTT; cdr3_aa: CASSDVTGGDTEAFF
clone_size: -; d_call: TRBD2; j_call: TRBJ2-1; v_call: TRBV18; cdr3_nt: TGTGCCAGCTCACGTATTCGGGAGGAGTTCAATGAGCAGTTCTTC; cdr3_aa: CASSRIREEFNEQFF
clone_size: -; d_call: -; j_call: TRBJ2-7; v_call: TRBV7-9; cdr3_nt: TGTGCCAGCAGCGGACTCGAGTGGGAGCAGTACTTC; cdr3_aa: CASSGLEWEQYF
clone_size: -; d_call: TRBD1; j_call: TRBJ1-2; v_call: TRBV28; cdr3_nt: TGTGCCAGCAGCTCACCCGGGACAGCGAACTATGGCTACACCTTC; cdr3_aa: CASSSPGTANYGYTF
clone_size: -; d_call: TRBD2; j_call: TRBJ2-1; v_call: TRBV5-1; cdr3_nt: TGCGCCAGCAGCGCACCGGGACTAGCGGGAGGTTTCCAAAACTACAATGAGCAGTTCTTC; cdr3_aa: CASSAPGLAGGFQNYNEQFF
clone_size: -; d_call: -; j_call: TRBJ2-4; v_call: TRBV30; cdr3_nt: TGTGCCTGGAGCGCCCCCCGAGACATTCAGTACTTC; cdr3_aa: CAWSAPRDIQYF
clone_size: -; d_call: -; j_call: TRBJ2-7; v_call: TRBV14; cdr3_nt: TGTGCCAGCAGCCAAGGGGGGCCCGTCGAGCAGTACTTC; cdr3_aa: CASSQGGPVEQYF
clone_size: -; d_call: -; j_call: TRBJ1-2; v_call: TRBV18; cdr3_nt: TGTGCCAGCTCACCACCCGTGAGAGGGAACTATGGCTACACCTTC; cdr3_aa: CASSPPVRGNYGYTF
clone_size: -; d_call: TRBD1; j_call: TRBJ1-6; v_call: TRBV10-3; cdr3_nt: TGTGCCATCAGGGAATCGGGACAGGATAATTCACCCCTCCACTTT; cdr3_aa: CAIRESGQDNSPLHF
clone_size: -; d_call: -; j_call: TRBJ1-5; v_call: TRBV11-2; cdr3_nt: TGTGCCAGCAGCTTAGGGGCCCTTCGAGGCAATCAGCCCCAGCATTTT; cdr3_aa: CASSLGALRGNQPQHF
clone_size: -; d_call: -; j_call: TRBJ2-3; v_call: TRBV7-9; cdr3_nt: TGTGCCAGCAGCTTAGGGGGGCAGAACGCAGATACGCAGTATTTT; cdr3_aa: CASSLGGQNADTQYF
clone_size: -; d_call: TRBD1; j_call: TRBJ2-3; v_call: TRBV27; cdr3_nt: TGTGCCAGCAGTTCGACAGGGAAAGATACGCAGTATTTT; cdr3_aa: CASSSTGKDTQYF
clone_size: -; d_call: -; j_call: TRBJ1-5; v_call: TRBV10-3; cdr3_nt: TGTGCCATCAGTGAGTCATTTCCAGATAGCAATCAGCCCCAGCATTTT; cdr3_aa: CAISESFPDSNQPQHF
clone_size: -; d_call: -; j_call: TRBJ1-6; v_call: TRBV3-1/TRBV3-2; cdr3_nt: TGTGCCAGCAGCCCCTCCCGGGACACCGAGAACAGAGGTTCACCCCTCCACTTT; cdr3_aa: CASSPSRDTENRGSPLHF
clone_size: -; d_call: -; j_call: TRBJ1-2; v_call: TRBV15; cdr3_nt: TGTGCCACCAGCAGAGGGAGGCCCTATGGCTACACCTTC; cdr3_aa: CATSRGRPYGYTF
clone_size: once; d_call: -; j_call: TRBJ1-2; v_call: TRBV6-5; cdr3_nt: TGTGCCAGCAGCCTCGGACACCCCTATGGCTACACCTTC; cdr3_aa: CASSLGHPYGYTF
clone_size: -; d_call: TRBD2; j_call: TRBJ2-3; v_call: TRBV5-4; cdr3_nt: TGTGCCAGCAGCTTGGCCCTAGCGGGGGCCCTACTTAGCACAGATACGCAGTATTTT; cdr3_aa: CASSLALAGALLSTDTQYF
clone_size: -; d_call: TRBD1; j_call: TRBJ1-4; v_call: TRBV28; cdr3_nt: TGTGCCAGCAGTGCACAGGGGGCAGGTGAAAAACTGTTTTTT; cdr3_aa: CASSAQGAGEKLFF
clone_size: -; d_call: TRBD1; j_call: TRBJ1-1; v_call: TRBV6-5; cdr3_nt: TGTGCCAGCAGTCCCCCGACAGGGAAGCCTGAAGCTTTCTTT; cdr3_aa: CASSPPTGKPEAFF
clone_size: -; d_call: -; j_call: TRBJ2-7; v_call: TRBV30; cdr3_nt: TGTGCCTGGAGTGGGCAGGGGAAGTACGAGCAGTACTTC; cdr3_aa: CAWSGQGKYEQYF
clone_size: few; d_call: -; j_call: TRBJ2-1; v_call: TRBV7-9; cdr3_nt: TGTGCCAGCAGCCCCCAGCTACGAGAGAGGGATGAGCAGTTCTTC; cdr3_aa: CASSPQLRERDEQFF
clone_size: -; d_call: TRBD2; j_call: TRBJ2-1; v_call: TRBV29-1; cdr3_nt: TGCAGCGTAGCCGAGGTAGCGGGATGGAATGAGCAGTTCTTC; cdr3_aa: CSVAEVAGWNEQFF
clone_size: -; d_call: TRBD2; j_call: TRBJ2-7; v_call: TRBV11-2; cdr3_nt: TGTGCCAGCAGCCCGGGGACTAGCGGAGCATCCTACGAGCAGTACTTC; cdr3_aa: CASSPGTSGASYEQYF
clone_size: -; d_call: -; j_call: TRBJ1-5; v_call: TRBV10-2; cdr3_nt: TGCGCCAGCTCGAGAACGGACAGAAATCAGCCCCAGCATTTT; cdr3_aa: CASSRTDRNQPQHF
clone_size: -; d_call: -; j_call: TRBJ1-1; v_call: TRBV6-2/TRBV6-3; cdr3_nt: TGTGCCAGCAGTTACTCCGTATTTGCTGAAGCTTTCTTT; cdr3_aa: CASSYSVFAEAFF
clone_size: -; d_call: -; j_call: TRBJ1-1; v_call: TRBV18; cdr3_nt: TGTGCCAGCTCACCAAAGGACAGCCCAAACACTGAAGCTTTCTTT; cdr3_aa: CASSPKDSPNTEAFF
clone_size: -; d_call: -; j_call: TRBJ1-1; v_call: TRBV6-8; cdr3_nt: TGTGCCAGCAGTCGAAACCGGGACACCGACACTGAAGCTTTCTTT; cdr3_aa: CASSRNRDTDTEAFF
clone_size: -; d_call: -; j_call: TRBJ2-7; v_call: TRBV16; cdr3_nt: TGTGCCAGCAGCCAACTGACTCGGACAGAGGCCTCCTACGAGCAGTACTTC; cdr3_aa: CASSQLTRTEASYEQYF
clone_size: -; d_call: -; j_call: TRBJ2-1; v_call: TRBV18; cdr3_nt: TGTGCCAGCTCACCACCTGTCCAGCGGCAATTATACAATGAGCAGTTCTTC; cdr3_aa: CASSPPVQRQLYNEQFF
clone_size: -; d_call: -; j_call: TRBJ2-1; v_call: TRBV7-2; cdr3_nt: TGTGCCAGCAGCTTGGCAGCGGCCCCCTACAATGAGCAGTTCTTC; cdr3_aa: CASSLAAAPYNEQFF
clone_size: few; d_call: TRBD1; j_call: TRBJ1-2; v_call: TRBV5-4; cdr3_nt: TGTGCCAGCAGCACCGGACAGGGGGACCACTATGGCTACACCTTC; cdr3_aa: CASSTGQGDHYGYTF
clone_size: -; d_call: -; j_call: TRBJ1-2; v_call: TRBV23-1; cdr3_nt: TGCGCCAGCAGTCAGGAGGACTATGGCTACACCTTC; cdr3_aa: CASSQEDYGYTF
clone_size: -; d_call: -; j_call: TRBJ2-2; v_call: TRBV5-1; cdr3_nt: TGCGCCAGCAGCTTGTCACTGAACACCGGGGAGCTGTTTTTT; cdr3_aa: CASSLSLNTGELFF
clone_size: -; d_call: -; j_call: TRBJ1-5; v_call: TRBV6-1; cdr3_nt: TGTGCCAGCAGTGGTCTCTTGGGGATTTGGGGCCAGCCCCAGCATTTT; cdr3_aa: CASSGLLGIWGQPQHF
clone_size: -; d_call: -; j_call: TRBJ1-1; v_call: TRBV19; cdr3_nt: TGTGCCAGTAGTATAGATAAGGGGCCAAACACTGAAGCTTTCTTT; cdr3_aa: CASSIDKGPNTEAFF
clone_size: -; d_call: -; j_call: TRBJ2-7; v_call: TRBV5-6; cdr3_nt: TGTGCCAGCAGCTTGCGCCAGTCCTACGAGCAGTACTTC; cdr3_aa: CASSLRQSYEQYF
clone_size: -; d_call: -; j_call: TRBJ2-5; v_call: TRBV28; cdr3_nt: TGTGCCAGCAGTTTATGGACTAGGCCGAGCAAGGAGACCCAGTACTTC; cdr3_aa: CASSLWTRPSKETQYF
clone_size: -; d_call: -; j_call: TRBJ2-7; v_call: TRBV7-9; cdr3_nt: TGTGCCAGCAGCTTAGGCGTTTACGAGCAGTACTTC; cdr3_aa: CASSLGVYEQYF
clone_size: -; d_call: -; j_call: TRBJ2-1; v_call: TRBV21-1; cdr3_nt: TGTGCCAGCAACCCAGTGGCTTGCAATGAGCAGTTCTTC; cdr3_aa: CASNPVACNEQFF
clone_size: -; d_call: -; j_call: TRBJ2-3; v_call: TRBV29-1; cdr3_nt: TGCAGCGCAACAGGGAGCACAGATACGCAGTATTTT; cdr3_aa: CSATGSTDTQYF
clone_size: -; d_call: -; j_call: TRBJ1-1; v_call: TRBV6-6; cdr3_nt: TGTGCCAGCACCAACAGTAACACTGAAGCTTTCTTT; cdr3_aa: CASTNSNTEAFF
clone_size: -; d_call: TRBD1; j_call: TRBJ1-1; v_call: TRBV2; cdr3_nt: TGTGCCAGCAAGGCCAGGGGGCCGAAGAACACTGAAGCTTTCTTT; cdr3_aa: CASKARGPKNTEAFF
clone_size: -; d_call: TRBD2; j_call: TRBJ2-1; v_call: TRBV4-1; cdr3_nt: TGCGCCAGCAGCCAAGATGCTAGCGGGGTGGGTATATTCTTC; cdr3_aa: CASSQDASGVGIFF
clone_size: -; d_call: TRBD1; j_call: TRBJ1-4; v_call: TRBV2; cdr3_nt: TGTGCCAGCAGTGAAACCCGGACAGGGCGTGAAAAACTGTTTTTT; cdr3_aa: CASSETRTGREKLFF
clone_size: once; d_call: -; j_call: TRBJ1-3; v_call: TRBV6-5; cdr3_nt: TGTGCCAGCAGGAGACAGTTCTCTGGAAACACCATATATTTT; cdr3_aa: CASRRQFSGNTIYF
clone_size: -; d_call: TRBD2; j_call: TRBJ2-2; v_call: TRBV2; cdr3_nt: TGTGCCAGCAGTAATCGTGAAGCGGGAGTCAACACCGGGGAGCTGTTTTTT; cdr3_aa: CASSNREAGVNTGELFF
clone_size: -; d_call: -; j_call: TRBJ1-4; v_call: TRBV6-5; cdr3_nt: TGTGCCAGCTCGCTTGAGGGCGAAAAACTGTTTTTT; cdr3_aa: CASSLEGEKLFF
clone_size: -; d_call: -; j_call: TRBJ1-2; v_call: TRBV7-9; cdr3_nt: TGTGCCAGCAGTTTCACCGGGGGGGATTATGGCTACACCTTC; cdr3_aa: CASSFTGGDYGYTF
clone_size: once; d_call: TRBD1; j_call: TRBJ1-6; v_call: TRBV7-9; cdr3_nt: TGTGCCAGCAGCTTAGGACAGGGCGGTTCACCCCTCCACTTT; cdr3_aa: CASSLGQGGSPLHF
clone_size: -; d_call: -; j_call: TRBJ2-7; v_call: TRBV6-1; cdr3_nt: TGTGCCAGCAGTGAACCCCCGAGTATCGCCTACGAGCAGTACTTC; cdr3_aa: CASSEPPSIAYEQYF
clone_size: -; d_call: TRBD1; j_call: TRBJ1-1; v_call: TRBV11-2; cdr3_nt: TGTGCCAGCATTGGACAGGGGGCCACTGAAGCTTTCTTT; cdr3_aa: CASIGQGATEAFF
clone_size: once; d_call: -; j_call: TRBJ1-1; v_call: TRBV29-1; cdr3_nt: TGCAGCGTTGTTCGGGGAAACACTGAAGCTTTCTTT; cdr3_aa: CSVVRGNTEAFF
clone_size: -; d_call: TRBD2; j_call: TRBJ2-1; v_call: TRBV5-4; cdr3_nt: TGTGCCAGCAGCGGGACTAGCCACACTTACAATGAGCAGTTCTTC; cdr3_aa: CASSGTSHTYNEQFF
clone_size: -; d_call: TRBD1; j_call: TRBJ1-5; v_call: TRBV10-3; cdr3_nt: TGTGCCATCTCGACAGGGAGCAATCAGCCCCAGCATTTT; cdr3_aa: CAISTGSNQPQHF
clone_size: -; d_call: -; j_call: TRBJ2-1; v_call: TRBV5-8; cdr3_nt: TGTGCCAGCAGCTTTTCGTATGAGCAGTTCTTC; cdr3_aa: CASSFSYEQFF